Shown below are 5 T cell receptor beta chains from a single sample sequenced in a study of shared clonotypes between healthy human individuals. Only in-frame clones appear in the TCRdb table, and some are missing; sequencing was by immunoSEQ multiplex PCR. The sample includes under 2.5 million clones, 80% to 95% of them seen just once. The sample comprised naive CD4+ T cells from PBMCs. Subset specified: CD45RA+ positively selected. These receptors were taken from a man younger than 35 in good health. Some clones in this sample may be carry-over from other donors' samples.

V and J are TRBV18 and TRBJ2-7; 8 bases align to TRBD2. The CDR3 runs 14 residues. Germline loops: CDR1 KGHSH, CDR2 LQKENI. J gave up 7 bases and V 3 bases, and 8 bases lay outside the gene matches. The CDR3 bases are TGTGCCAGCTCACCGACAGCGGGAGTGAAGGAGCAGTACTTC. This encodes CASSPTAGVKEQYF.

This chain joins TRBV19 and TRBJ1-2; 8 bases line up with TRBD1. This CDR3 has 15 amino acids. The germline V gene encodes CDR1 LNHDA and CDR2 SQIVND (reference sequence). Unmatched junction bases numbered 10, after V lost 6 bases and J lost 4 bases. The CDR3 here is CASSHQGAGGYGYTF. For the CDR3, the DNA is TGTGCCAGTAGCCATCAGGGGGCGGGTGGCTATGGCTACACCTTC.

V is TRBV18 and J is TRBJ2-7; 8 positions match TRBD1. The CDR3 has 16 amino acids. Unmatched junction bases numbered 7, after V lost 0 bases and J lost 3 bases. The germline V gene has CDR1 KGHSH and CDR2 LQKENI. The CDR3 DNA follows: TGTGCCAGCTCACCACCTCTCGGACAGGGCCACTACGAGCAGTACTTC. Amino acids: CASSPPLGQGHYEQYF.

In nucleotides, the CDR3 is TGTGCCAGCAGTTTAGTCAGGGGGCTGGGACAGCCCCAGCATTTT. Translated, it gives CASSLVRGLGQPQHF. The J gene is TRBJ1-5, the V gene TRBV28; TRBD1 agrees at 8 bases. Germline CDR1 and CDR2: MDHEN and SYDVKM. With 2 bases clipped from V and 7 bases from J, the junction kept 7 bases outside the gene matches. This CDR3 region has 15 residues.

The chain is built from TRBV19 and TRBJ2-2; D might be TRBD1 or TRBD2, each matching 6 bases. Germline-derived CDR1 and CDR2 are LNHDA and SQIVND (reference sequence). V was clipped by 5 bases and J by 9 bases, with 16 bases between them. The CDR3 is 14 residues long. In DNA form, the CDR3 reads TGTGCCAGTAGTTGGAGGGGGTTTCCCCGGGAGCTGTTTTTT. This encodes CASSWRGFPRELFF.